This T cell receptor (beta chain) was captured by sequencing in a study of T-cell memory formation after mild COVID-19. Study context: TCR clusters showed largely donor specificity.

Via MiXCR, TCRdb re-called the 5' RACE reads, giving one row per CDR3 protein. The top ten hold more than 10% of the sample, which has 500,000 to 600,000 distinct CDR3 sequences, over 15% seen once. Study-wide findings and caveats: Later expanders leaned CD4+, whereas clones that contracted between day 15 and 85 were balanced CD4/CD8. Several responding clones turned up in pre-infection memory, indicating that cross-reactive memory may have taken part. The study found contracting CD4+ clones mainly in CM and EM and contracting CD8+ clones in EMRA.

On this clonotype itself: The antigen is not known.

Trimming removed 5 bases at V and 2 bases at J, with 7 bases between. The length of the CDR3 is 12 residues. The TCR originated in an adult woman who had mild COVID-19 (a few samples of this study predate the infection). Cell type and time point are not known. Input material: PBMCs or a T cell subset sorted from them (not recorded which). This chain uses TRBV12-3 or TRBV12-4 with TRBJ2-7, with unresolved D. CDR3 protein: CASSNPTYEQYF. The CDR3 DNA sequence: TGTGCCAGCAGTAACCCTACCTACGAGCAGTACTTC.